This TCR beta chain originates from a study of tissue T cells after allogeneic stem cell transplantation. After removal of 6 bases from V and 2 bases from J, the junction contained 4 bases not matched to a gene. The CDR3 has 15 amino acids. Germline V gene sequence: CDR1 SNHLY, CDR2 FYNNEI. Comment on this clone: What it binds is unknown.

This table comes from immunoSEQ multiplex PCR, and its TCRdb copy is limited to in-frame clones, with some not included. The table lists some 790 clones, about two fifths of them singletons. The study, taken as a whole, reports: Anatomically similar tissues had similar TCR repertoires within each patient. In patients and mice, blood and spleen missed much of tissue repertoire.

The sample was transverse colon tissue, taken at autopsy. The chain carries TRBV2 and TRBJ2-2; 9 bases align to TRBD1. This TCR came from a female patient aged 40-69 years with steroid-refractory graft-versus-host disease after an allogeneic stem cell transplant. Some T cells may be the graft donor's. The CDR3 bases are TGTGCCAGCAGGAACAGGGGGCTAAACACCGGGGAGCTGTTTTTT. This encodes CASRNRGLNTGELFF.